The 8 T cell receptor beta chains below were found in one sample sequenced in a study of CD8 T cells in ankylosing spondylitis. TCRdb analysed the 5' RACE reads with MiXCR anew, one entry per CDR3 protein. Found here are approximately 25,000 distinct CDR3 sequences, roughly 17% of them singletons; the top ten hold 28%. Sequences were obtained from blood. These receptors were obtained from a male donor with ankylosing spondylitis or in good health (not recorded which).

The CDR3 reads CASSYLWGEKLFF. The CDR3 bases are TGTGCCAGCAGTTACCTGTGGGGAGAAAAACTGTTTTTT. The chain carries TRBV6-2 or TRBV6-3 and TRBJ1-4; D ambiguous. Germline CDR1 reads MNHEY; CDR2 reads SVGEGT. With 2 bases removed from V and 8 bases from J, the gap between germline ends came to 9 bases. The CDR3 length is 13 residues.

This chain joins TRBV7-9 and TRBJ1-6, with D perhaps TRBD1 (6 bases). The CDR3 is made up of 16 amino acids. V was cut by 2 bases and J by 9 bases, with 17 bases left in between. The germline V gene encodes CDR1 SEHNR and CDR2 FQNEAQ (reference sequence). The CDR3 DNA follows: TGTGCCAGCAGCTTACGGCGGGGGGGCAGTAGTTCACCCCTCCACTTT. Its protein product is CASSLRRGGSSSPLHF.

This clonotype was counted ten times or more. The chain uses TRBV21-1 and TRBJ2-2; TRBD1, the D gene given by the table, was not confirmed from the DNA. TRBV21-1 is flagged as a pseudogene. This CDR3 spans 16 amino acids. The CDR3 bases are TGTGCCAGCAGCAACTGGACAGGGGCGAACACCGGGGAGCTGTTTTTT. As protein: CASSNWTGANTGELFF.

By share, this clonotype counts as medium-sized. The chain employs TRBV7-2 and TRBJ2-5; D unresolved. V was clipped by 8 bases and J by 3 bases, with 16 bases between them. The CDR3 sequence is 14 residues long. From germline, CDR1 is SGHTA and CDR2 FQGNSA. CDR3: CASRRNEGKETQYF. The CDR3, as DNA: TGTGCCAGCCGACGGAACGAAGGGAAAGAGACCCAGTACTTC.

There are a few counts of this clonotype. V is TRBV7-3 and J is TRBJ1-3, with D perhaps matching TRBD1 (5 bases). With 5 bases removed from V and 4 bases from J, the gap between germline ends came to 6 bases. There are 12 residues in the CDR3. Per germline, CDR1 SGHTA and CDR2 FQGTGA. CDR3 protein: CASSPGGNTIYF. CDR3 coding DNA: TGTGCCAGCAGCCCAGGGGGAAACACCATATATTTT.

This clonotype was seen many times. The DNA for the CDR3 is TGTGCCAGCAGAACAGTGAGTCCGCCCTACGAGCAGTACTTC. It specifies CASRTVSPPYEQYF. The chain recombines TRBV6-6 with TRBJ2-7; no firm D call. The germline CDR1 and CDR2 sequences are MNHNY and SVGAGI (reference sequence). The CDR3 has 14 residues. The V and J ends lost 6 bases and 2 bases respectively, with 14 bases between them.

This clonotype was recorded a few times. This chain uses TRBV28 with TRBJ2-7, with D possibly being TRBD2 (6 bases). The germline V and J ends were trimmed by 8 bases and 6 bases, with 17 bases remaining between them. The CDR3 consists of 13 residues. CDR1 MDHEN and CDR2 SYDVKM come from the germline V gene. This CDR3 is CASGGTFSREQYV. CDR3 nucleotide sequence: TGTGCCAGCGGGGGGACCTTTTCTCGCGAGCAGTACGTC.

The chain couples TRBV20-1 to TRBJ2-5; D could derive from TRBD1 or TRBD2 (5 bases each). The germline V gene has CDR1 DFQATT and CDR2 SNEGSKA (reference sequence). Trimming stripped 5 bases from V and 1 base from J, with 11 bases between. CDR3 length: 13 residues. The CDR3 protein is CSAWWGIQETQYF. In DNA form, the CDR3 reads TGCAGTGCTTGGTGGGGGATCCAAGAGACCCAGTACTTC.